Listed below are T cell receptor beta chains from one sample, sequenced in a study of shared clonotypes between healthy human individuals. The repertoire was sequenced with immunoSEQ multiplex PCR; TCRdb's copy has only in-frame clones and lacks some. The sample has roughly 1,500,000 clones, about 98% seen once. The sequencing sample was made of naive CD4+ T cells sorted from blood. Every receptor here comes from a man in his thirties or forties in good health. Both conserved end residues are part of each CDR3. The D gene is left open where the match is weak. The listing skips clone size in some rows; elsewhere it reads once, few, many or a size class.

clone_size | j_call | d_call | v_call | cdr3_aa | cdr3_nt
. | TRBJ1-4 | . | TRBV29-1 | CSVHRDEKLFF | TGCAGCGTCCACAGGGACGAAAAACTGTTTTTT
once | TRBJ2-7 | . | TRBV10-2 | CASRGGYEQYF | TGCGCCAGCCGAGGGGGGTACGAGCAGTACTTC
. | TRBJ1-3 | TRBD1 | TRBV19 | CASSTGQAGYSGNTIYF | TGTGCCAGTAGTACAGGACAGGCCGGATACTCTGGAAACACCATATATTTT
. | TRBJ2-3 | . | TRBV5-4 | CASSEKATGFSTDTQYF | TGTGCCAGCAGCGAGAAAGCTACAGGTTTTAGCACAGATACGCAGTATTTT
. | TRBJ2-1 | . | TRBV9 | CASSVASLVINEQFF | TGTGCCAGCAGCGTAGCTAGTTTGGTCATAAATGAGCAGTTCTTC
. | TRBJ1-5 | TRBD1 | TRBV18 | CASSRTGALDQPQHF | TGTGCCAGCTCACGCACAGGGGCCTTAGATCAGCCCCAGCATTTT
. | TRBJ2-7 | . | TRBV9 | CASSVAGARNYEQYF | TGTGCCAGCAGCGTAGCTGGCGCTCGAAACTACGAGCAGTACTTC
. | TRBJ2-7 | . | TRBV2 | CASSEGGEQYF | TGTGCCAGCAGTGAAGGGGGGGAGCAGTACTTC
. | TRBJ2-7 | . | TRBV28 | CASGGRYEQYF | TGTGCCAGCGGTGGGCGCTACGAGCAGTACTTC
. | TRBJ2-2 | . | TRBV4-1 | CASSQDWVGTGELFF | TGCGCCAGCAGCCAAGATTGGGTAGGCACCGGGGAGCTGTTTTTT
. | TRBJ1-2 | . | TRBV5-4 | CASSLKTHYGYTF | TGTGCCAGCAGCTTGAAGACTCACTATGGCTACACCTTC
. | TRBJ1-1 | . | TRBV2 | CASRGKGRYTEAFF | TGTGCCAGCAGAGGTAAGGGACGGTACACTGAAGCTTTCTTT
. | TRBJ1-2 | . | TRBV7-8 | CASSQQGDYGYTF | TGTGCCAGCAGCCAACAGGGAGACTATGGCTACACCTTC
. | TRBJ2-1 | TRBD1 | TRBV10-3 | CAIRGTGGEPPNEQFF | TGTGCCATCAGAGGGACAGGGGGGGAACCCCCCAATGAGCAGTTCTTC
once | TRBJ2-7 | . | TRBV7-8 | CASTRRSGSYEQYF | TGTGCCAGCACCCGGCGGAGCGGCTCCTACGAGCAGTACTTC
. | TRBJ2-7 | TRBD1 | TRBV10-1 | CASSGQGREQYF | TGCGCCAGCAGTGGACAGGGGCGTGAGCAGTACTTC
. | TRBJ2-1 | . | TRBV18 | CASSQLDSVNEQFF | TGTGCCAGCTCACAGCTCGATAGTGTGAATGAGCAGTTCTTC
. | TRBJ2-6 | . | TRBV7-9 | CASSTHLSGANVLTF | TGTGCCAGCAGCACACACCTCTCTGGGGCCAACGTCCTGACTTTC
. | TRBJ2-2 | . | TRBV29-1 | CSVVSPSTGELFF | TGCAGCGTTGTCTCCCCCAGCACCGGGGAGCTGTTTTTT
. | TRBJ2-7 | . | TRBV11-2 | CASSPPSGRRSHYEQYF | TGTGCCAGCAGCCCCCCCTCGGGACGGAGGAGCCATTACGAGCAGTACTTC
. | TRBJ1-1 | . | TRBV15 | CATSRVPVTEAFF | TGTGCCACCAGCAGAGTTCCGGTAACTGAAGCTTTCTTT
. | TRBJ1-5 | . | TRBV6-1 | CASSGGQSSNQPQHF | TGTGCCAGCAGCGGTGGACAGTCAAGCAATCAGCCCCAGCATTTT
. | TRBJ2-5 | . | TRBV9 | CASSVGLETQYF | TGTGCCAGCAGCGTAGGGCTCGAGACCCAGTACTTC
. | TRBJ2-5 | TRBD2 | TRBV28 | CASSEPTSARQETQYF | TGTGCCAGCAGTGAACCTACTAGCGCGCGCCAAGAGACCCAGTACTTC
. | TRBJ1-1 | . | TRBV6-5 | CAATGNAEAFF | TGTGCCGCCACAGGGAACGCTGAAGCTTTCTTT
. | TRBJ2-7 | . | TRBV6-1 | CASSEAWGQVNSYEQYF | TGTGCCAGCAGTGAAGCGTGGGGGCAGGTGAATTCCTACGAGCAGTACTTC
. | TRBJ2-7 | TRBD2 | TRBV5-1 | CASSLALAGGTVYEQYF | TGCGCCAGCAGCTTGGCGCTAGCGGGAGGTACAGTCTACGAGCAGTACTTC
. | TRBJ2-2 | . | TRBV19 | CASRKPVKGEELFF | TGTGCCAGTAGAAAACCGGTGAAAGGCGAGGAGCTGTTTTTT
. | TRBJ1-2 | . | TRBV28 | CASSLGPPYGYTF | TGTGCCAGCAGTTTGGGACCGCCCTATGGCTACACCTTC
. | TRBJ1-3 | . | TRBV2 | CASSWDTAGNTIYF | TGTGCCAGCAGTTGGGACACGGCTGGAAACACCATATATTTT
. | TRBJ2-2 | . | TRBV28 | CASSFPGTGELFF | TGTGCCAGCAGTTTCCCAGGCACCGGGGAGCTGTTTTTT
. | TRBJ1-4 | TRBD1 | TRBV5-6 | CASSWRGTGVKKLFF | TGTGCCAGCAGCTGGAGGGGGACAGGGGTTAAAAAACTGTTTTTT
. | TRBJ2-7 | TRBD1 | TRBV7-9 | CASSPQTGGSYEQYF | TGTGCCAGCAGCCCTCAGACAGGGGGGTCCTACGAGCAGTACTTC
. | TRBJ1-3 | . | TRBV5-1 | CASSTGISGNTIYF | TGCGCCAGCAGCACAGGGATCTCTGGAAACACCATATATTTT
once | TRBJ1-1 | . | TRBV11-2 | CASSLTRAGNTEAFF | TGTGCCAGCAGCCTGACCCGGGCGGGGAACACTGAAGCTTTCTTT
. | TRBJ1-1 | . | TRBV5-1 | CASSSNTGMNTEAFF | TGCGCCAGCAGCTCAAACACCGGTATGAACACTGAAGCTTTCTTT
. | TRBJ2-7 | . | TRBV30 | CAWGGRSYEQYF | TGTGCCTGGGGGGGGCGTTCCTACGAGCAGTACTTC
. | TRBJ1-4 | . | TRBV5-1 | CASSSSGAANEKLFF | TGCGCCAGCAGCTCTTCGGGGGCGGCTAATGAAAAACTGTTTTTT
. | TRBJ1-1 | . | TRBV6-1 | CASSAFPQGKWYTEAFF | TGTGCCAGCAGTGCCTTTCCCCAGGGGAAATGGTACACTGAAGCTTTCTTT
. | TRBJ2-5 | TRBD1 | TRBV6-1 | CASSRTGGEETQYF | TGTGCCAGCAGCCGGACAGGGGGTGAGGAGACCCAGTACTTC
. | TRBJ2-7 | . | TRBV5-1 | CASSLSSGAIAYEQYF | TGCGCCAGCAGCTTGTCCTCTGGTGCTATTGCCTACGAGCAGTACTTC
once | TRBJ2-3 | . | TRBV19 | CASSISWQSNTQYF | TGTGCCAGTAGTATATCCTGGCAATCAAATACGCAGTATTTT